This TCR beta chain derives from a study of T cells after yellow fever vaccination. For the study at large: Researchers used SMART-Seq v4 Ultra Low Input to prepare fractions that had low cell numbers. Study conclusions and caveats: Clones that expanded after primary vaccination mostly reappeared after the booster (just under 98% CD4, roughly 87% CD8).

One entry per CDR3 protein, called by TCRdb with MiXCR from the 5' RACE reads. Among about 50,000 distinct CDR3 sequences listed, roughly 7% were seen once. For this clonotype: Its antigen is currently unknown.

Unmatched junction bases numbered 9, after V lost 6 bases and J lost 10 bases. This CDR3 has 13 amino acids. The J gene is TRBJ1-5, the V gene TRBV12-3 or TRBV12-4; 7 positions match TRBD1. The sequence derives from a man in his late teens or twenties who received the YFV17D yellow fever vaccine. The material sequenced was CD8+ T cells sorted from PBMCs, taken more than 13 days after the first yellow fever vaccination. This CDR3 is CASSDRVWAPQHF. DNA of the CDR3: TGTGCCAGCAGCGACAGGGTATGGGCTCCCCAGCATTTT.